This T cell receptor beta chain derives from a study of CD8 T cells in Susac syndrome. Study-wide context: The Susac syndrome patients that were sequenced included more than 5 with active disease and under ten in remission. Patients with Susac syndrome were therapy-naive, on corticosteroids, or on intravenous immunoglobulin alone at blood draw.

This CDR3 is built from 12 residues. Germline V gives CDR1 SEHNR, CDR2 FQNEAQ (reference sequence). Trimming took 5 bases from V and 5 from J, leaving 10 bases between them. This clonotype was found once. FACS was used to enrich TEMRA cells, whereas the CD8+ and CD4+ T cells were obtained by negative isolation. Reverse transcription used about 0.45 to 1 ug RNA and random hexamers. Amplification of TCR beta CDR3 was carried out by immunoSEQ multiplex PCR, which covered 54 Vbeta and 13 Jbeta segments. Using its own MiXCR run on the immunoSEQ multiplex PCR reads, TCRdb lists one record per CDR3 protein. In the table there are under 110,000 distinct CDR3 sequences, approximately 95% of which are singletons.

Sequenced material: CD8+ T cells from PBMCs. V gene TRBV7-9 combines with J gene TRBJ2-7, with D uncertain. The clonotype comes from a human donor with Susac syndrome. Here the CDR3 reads CASSPSGHEQYF. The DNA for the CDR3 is TGTGCCAGCAGCCCCTCGGGCCACGAGCAGTACTTC.